Below are 23 T cell receptor beta chains sequenced from a single sample in a study of blood T cell repertoires in COVID-19. Method: immunoSEQ multiplex PCR; TCRdb's copy keeps in-frame clones and lacks some. The sample includes around 85,000 clones, 90% seen only once; the top ten take around 4.1%. Source material: peripheral blood. Receptor source: a woman older than 75 with active or convalescent COVID-19.

The V and J genes are TRBV19 and TRBJ2-2; TRBD2 might be the D (6 bases). The germline CDR1 and CDR2 sequences are LNHDA and SQIVND (reference sequence). Deletions cut 8 bases from V and 2 bases from J, with 12 bases between. This CDR3 is built from 14 residues. CDR3 DNA sequence: TGTGCCAGTGGGACTCCCACTAACACCGGGGAGCTGTTTTTT. Its translation: CASGTPTNTGELFF.

V gene TRBV28 combines with J gene TRBJ2-7; 7 bases fit TRBD1. This CDR3 is built from 15 residues. V was pared by 5 bases and J by 3 bases, with 10 bases of the junction left unmatched. The germline gives CDR1 MDHEN, CDR2 SYDVKM. The chain's CDR3 is CASSRPQGPVYEQYF. The CDR3 DNA follows: TGTGCCAGCAGTCGACCACAGGGGCCAGTCTACGAGCAGTACTTC.

The chain carries TRBV28 and TRBJ2-1; 8 bases fit TRBD2. The CDR3 is 17 residues long. V shed 5 bases, J shed 2 bases, and the junction held 11 bases outside the gene matches. Germline V CDR1 and CDR2: MDHEN, SYDVKM. CDR3 sequence: CASSRNMAGRAYNEQFF. The CDR3, as DNA: TGTGCCAGCAGTCGAAATATGGCCGGGAGGGCCTACAATGAGCAGTTCTTC.

V and J are TRBV24-1 and TRBJ1-5, with a weak D call TRBD1 (6 bases). The CDR3 consists of 15 residues. Per germline, CDR1 KGHDR and CDR2 SFDVKD. Deletions cut 3 bases from V and 6 bases from J, with 14 bases between. The CDR3 protein is CATSDSGGARQPQHF. The CDR3 nucleotides are TGTGCCACCAGTGATAGCGGGGGGGCGCGTCAGCCCCAGCATTTT.

The genes are TRBV18 and TRBJ1-1, with D tentatively TRBD1 (5 bases). V lost 4 bases and J 1 base, leaving 10 bases between the germline ends. The germline gives CDR1 KGHSH, CDR2 LQKENI. The CDR3 has 14 residues. CDR3 DNA sequence: TGTGCCAGCTCACGGGGCCAGTCGAACACTGAAGCTTTCTTT. Its translation is CASSRGQSNTEAFF. Full variable domain (outside the CDR3, taken from reference TRBV18 and TRBJ1-1): NAGVMQNPRHLVRRRGQEARLRCSPMKGHSHVYWYRQLPEEGLKFMVYLQKENIIDESGMPKERFSAEFPKEGPSILRIQQVVRGDSAAYFCASSRGQSNTEAFFGQGTRLTVV.

The rearrangement joins TRBV7-2 to TRBJ1-5, with D tentatively TRBD1 (6 bases). CDR1 SGHTA and CDR2 FQGNSA come from the germline V gene. V lost 5 bases, J lost 6 bases, and 17 bases lay in between. The CDR3 sequence is 15 residues long. CDR3 DNA: TGTGCCAGCAGCCCCCTTAGGACAGCCGGTCAGCCCCAGCATTTT. This gives the protein CASSPLRTAGQPQHF.

The chain is built from TRBV7-6 and TRBJ2-6; D is ambiguous. Germline lookup yields CDR1 SGHVS and CDR2 FNYEAQ. V dropped 1 base and J dropped 0 bases, with 4 bases sitting between them. The CDR3 sequence is 15 residues long. CDR3: CASSLGSSGANVLTF. CDR3 coding DNA: TGTGCCAGCAGCTTAGGCAGCTCTGGGGCCAACGTCCTGACTTTC. The full variable domain, completed using reference TRBV7-6 and TRBJ2-6, is GAGVSQSPRYKVTKRGQDVALRCDPISGHVSLYWYRQALGQGPEFLTYFNYEAQQDKSGLPNDRFSAERPEGSISTLTIQRTEQRDSAMYRCASSLGSSGANVLTFGAGSRLTVL.

J is TRBJ1-2 and V is TRBV28, with TRBD1 matching 7 bases. CDR1 is MDHEN, CDR2 SYDVKM, per germline. CDR3 size: 13 residues. The ends lost 6 bases at V and 9 bases at J; junction bases unmatched: 10. The CDR3 here is CASSGRQGRSYTF. CDR3 DNA: TGTGCCAGCAGCGGTAGACAGGGCCGAAGCTACACCTTC.

This clone appeared once. The J gene is TRBJ2-7, the V gene TRBV11-3; 8 bases agree with TRBD2. Germline CDR1 is SGHNT and CDR2 is YENEEA. V trimming: 5 bases; J trimming: 0 bases; junction bases outside the gene matches: 3. The CDR3 sequence is 14 residues long. The CDR3 sequence is CASSLSGSSYEQYF. CDR3 DNA sequence: TGTGCCAGCAGCCTAAGCGGGAGCTCCTACGAGCAGTACTTC.

This clone was seen only a few times. In DNA, the CDR3 is TGTGCCAGTACCCCAACTAGTTCTAGCATTAATGAGCAGTTCTTC. This encodes CASTPTSSSINEQFF. The chain uses TRBV19 and TRBJ2-1, with a tentative D call TRBD2 (5 bases). The germline CDR1 and CDR2 sequences are LNHDA and SQIVND (reference sequence). The CDR3 has 15 residues. V gave up 7 bases and J gave up 7 bases, with 20 bases separating them.

Written as DNA, the CDR3 is TGTGCCAGCCTTTTCAAAGGGGGCACTGAAGCTTTCTTT. Protein sequence: CASLFKGGTEAFF. The chain combines TRBV18 with TRBJ1-1, with D possibly TRBD1 on 6 matching bases. The ends were cut back, 8 bases at V and 4 bases at J, with 14 bases in the middle. Germline CDR1 reads KGHSH; CDR2 reads LQKENI. This CDR3 is built from 13 residues.

This chain joins TRBV18 and TRBJ1-6; D is uncertain. V lost 11 bases and J lost 3, with 8 bases in between. In germline, CDR1 is KGHSH, CDR2 LQKENI. The CDR3 is 12 amino acids. The CDR3 sequence: CASQVYNSPLHF. CDR3 coding DNA: TGTGCCTCGCAGGTCTATAATTCACCCCTCCACTTT.

The genes are TRBV20-1 and TRBJ2-1; 9 bases are a match to TRBD2. Germline V gene data show CDR1 as DFQATT and CDR2 as SNEGSKA (reference sequence). Trimming removed 3 bases from V and 0 bases from J; junction bases left unmatched: 12. The CDR3 covers 18 residues. The CDR3 here is CSASRSAGGDSSYNEQFF. CDR3 DNA sequence: TGCAGTGCTAGTAGGTCGGCGGGAGGGGACAGCTCCTACAATGAGCAGTTCTTC.

This sequence joins TRBV12-3 or TRBV12-4 and TRBJ1-6; maybe TRBD1 (5 bases). The CDR3 is 13 amino acids. V lost 3 bases, J lost 10 bases, and 10 bases lay in between. CDR3 nucleotide sequence: TGTGCCAGCAGTTTGGAGGAGGGGTCACCCCTCCACTTT. Amino acids: CASSLEEGSPLHF.

In regard to this clone: One end of the junction does not line up with germline, which may come from a read error. The chain joins TRBV19 to TRBJ2-7; no clear D gene. Germline V CDR1 and CDR2: LNHDA, SQIVND (reference sequence). This CDR3 region has 18 residues. CDR3 bases: TGTGCCAGTAGTATCGGTCGCACAGCTGACCTAACCCCCTACGGGCAGTACTTC. It is translated as CASSIGRTADLTPYGQYF.

This clone has more than one count but fewer than ten. The chain has TRBV19 and TRBJ1-5; D possibly corresponds to TRBD1 (6 bases). The germline V gene encodes CDR1 LNHDA and CDR2 SQIVND (reference sequence). The length of the CDR3 is 15 residues. Trimming pared 3 bases from V and 4 bases from J, leaving 13 bases between. This CDR3 reads CASSITQGANQPQHF. The DNA of the CDR3 is TGTGCCAGTAGTATCACACAGGGCGCTAATCAGCCCCAGCATTTT.

The chain recombines TRBV5-1 with TRBJ1-1; 7 nucleotides align to TRBD1. The CDR3 extends over 14 amino acids. Germline CDR1 is SGHRS and CDR2 is YFSETQ. J was trimmed by 3 bases and V by 4 bases; bases with no gene match: 6. For the CDR3, the DNA is TGCGCCAGCAGCCCGTTTGACAGGGACACTGAAGCTTTCTTT. Its protein product is CASSPFDRDTEAFF.

V usage is TRBV28 and J usage is TRBJ2-3, with D possibly matching TRBD2 (6 bases). Germline V CDR1 and CDR2: MDHEN, SYDVKM. This CDR3 is 15 amino acids long. V lost 4 bases to trimming and J lost 5 bases, with 16 bases between them. The CDR3 sequence: CASSSGGSQGDTQYF. The CDR3 nucleotides read TGTGCCAGCAGTTCTGGAGGGAGTCAGGGAGATACGCAGTATTTT.

The chain links TRBV6-6 to TRBJ2-7; possible D gene TRBD1, 5 bases. Trimming took 2 bases from V and 3 from J, leaving 11 bases between them. Germline CDR1 is MNHNY and CDR2 is SVGAGI (reference sequence). The length of the CDR3 is 14 residues. CDR3 amino acids: CASSYGQGIYEQYF. The CDR3 nucleotides are TGTGCCAGCAGTTACGGTCAGGGTATCTACGAGCAGTACTTC.

V and J are TRBV5-1 and TRBJ2-3, with D possibly being TRBD2 (5 bases). The V and J ends lost 0 bases and 1 base respectively, with 9 bases between them. Germline-derived CDR1 and CDR2 are SGHRS and YFSETQ. The CDR3 has 15 residues. CDR3 protein: CASSLVGSGTDTQYF. As DNA, the CDR3 is TGCGCCAGCAGCTTGGTGGGTAGCGGCACAGATACGCAGTATTTT.

This clone was seen a few times. The chain joins TRBV18 to TRBJ2-1; 8 nucleotides line up with TRBD1. CDR3 length equals 16 residues. CDR1 KGHSH and CDR2 LQKENI come from the germline V gene. Losses at the gene ends were 3 bases for V and 3 bases for J; bases not matched to a gene: 7. The CDR3 DNA is TGTGCCAGCTCACCGACCGCAGGGGGCAACTACAATGAGCAGTTCTTC. Translation: CASSPTAGGNYNEQFF.

The table lists this clone with a few counts. J is TRBJ1-1 and V is TRBV7-9; tentatively, D is TRBD1 (5 bases). Trimming removed 6 bases at V and 1 base at J, with 15 bases between. The CDR3 contains 15 residues. From germline, CDR1 is SEHNR and CDR2 FQNEAQ (reference sequence). CDR3 residues: CASSPRDLSNTEAFF. Here the CDR3 DNA reads TGTGCCAGCAGTCCACGGGACTTATCGAACACTGAAGCTTTCTTT.

CDR3 bases: TGTGCCTGGAGTAGGGGGATAGCGAACACTGAAGCTTTCTTT. Encoded protein: CAWSRGIANTEAFF. The chain couples TRBV30 to TRBJ1-1; tentatively, D is TRBD1 (6 bases). There are 14 residues in the CDR3. The germline V and J ends were trimmed by 2 bases and 1 base, with 11 bases remaining between them. From germline, CDR1 is GTSNPN and CDR2 SVGIG (reference sequence). The complete variable domain, with remaining parts taken from reference TRBV30 and TRBJ1-1, reads SQTIHQWPATLVQPVGSPLSLECTVEGTSNPNLYWYRQAAGRGLQLLFYSVGIGQISSEVPQNLSASRPQDRQFILSSKKLLLSDSGFYLCAWSRGIANTEAFFGQGTRLTVV.